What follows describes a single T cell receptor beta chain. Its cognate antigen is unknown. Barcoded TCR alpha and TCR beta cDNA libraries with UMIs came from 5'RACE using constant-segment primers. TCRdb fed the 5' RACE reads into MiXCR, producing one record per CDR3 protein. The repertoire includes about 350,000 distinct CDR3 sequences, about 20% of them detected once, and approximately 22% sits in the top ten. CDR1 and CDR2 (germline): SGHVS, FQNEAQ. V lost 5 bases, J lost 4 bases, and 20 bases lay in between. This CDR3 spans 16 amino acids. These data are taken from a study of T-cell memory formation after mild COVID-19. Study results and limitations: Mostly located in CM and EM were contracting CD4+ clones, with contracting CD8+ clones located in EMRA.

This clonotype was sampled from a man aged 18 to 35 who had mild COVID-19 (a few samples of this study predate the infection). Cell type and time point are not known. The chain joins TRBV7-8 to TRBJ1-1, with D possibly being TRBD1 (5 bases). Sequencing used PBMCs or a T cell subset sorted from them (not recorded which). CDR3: CASSRDRETIVTEAFF. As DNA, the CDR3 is TGTGCCAGCAGCCGGGACCGAGAAACGATTGTCACTGAAGCTTTCTTT.